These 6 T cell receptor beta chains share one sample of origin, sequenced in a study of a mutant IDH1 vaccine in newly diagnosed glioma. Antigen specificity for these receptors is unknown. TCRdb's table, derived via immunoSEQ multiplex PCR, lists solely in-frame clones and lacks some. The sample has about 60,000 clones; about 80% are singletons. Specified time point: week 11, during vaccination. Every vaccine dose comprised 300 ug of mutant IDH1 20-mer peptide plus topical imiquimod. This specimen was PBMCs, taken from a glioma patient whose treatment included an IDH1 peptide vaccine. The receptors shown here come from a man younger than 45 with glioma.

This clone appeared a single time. CDR3 nucleotides: TGTGCCAGCTCCCCCGGGGGGGGCGCGAACGAGCAGTACTTC. Its translation is CASSPGGGANEQYF. The chain employs TRBV18 and TRBJ2-7; 8 bases match TRBD2. The V gene end was trimmed by 6 bases and the J gene end by 5 bases; junction bases not matched to a gene: 9. Germline loops: CDR1 KGHSH, CDR2 LQKENI. This CDR3 comprises 14 residues.

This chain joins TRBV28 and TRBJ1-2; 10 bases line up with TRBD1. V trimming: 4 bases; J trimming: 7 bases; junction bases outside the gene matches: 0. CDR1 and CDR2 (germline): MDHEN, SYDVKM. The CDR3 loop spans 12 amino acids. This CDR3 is CASSWTGGGYTF. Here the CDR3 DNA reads TGTGCCAGCAGTTGGACAGGGGGTGGCTACACCTTC.

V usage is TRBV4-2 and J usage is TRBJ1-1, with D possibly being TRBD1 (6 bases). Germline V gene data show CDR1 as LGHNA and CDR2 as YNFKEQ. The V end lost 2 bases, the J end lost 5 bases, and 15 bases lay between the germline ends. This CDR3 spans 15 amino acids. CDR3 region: CASSQLGQPRTEAFF. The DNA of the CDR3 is TGTGCCAGCAGCCAACTTGGACAGCCCAGGACTGAAGCTTTCTTT.

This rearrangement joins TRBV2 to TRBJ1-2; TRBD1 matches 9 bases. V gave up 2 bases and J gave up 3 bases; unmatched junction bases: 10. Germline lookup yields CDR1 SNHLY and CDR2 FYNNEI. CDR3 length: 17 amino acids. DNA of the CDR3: TGTGCCAGCAGTGAACAAGCGGACAGGGGTGATGACTATGGCTACACCTTC. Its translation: CASSEQADRGDDYGYTF.

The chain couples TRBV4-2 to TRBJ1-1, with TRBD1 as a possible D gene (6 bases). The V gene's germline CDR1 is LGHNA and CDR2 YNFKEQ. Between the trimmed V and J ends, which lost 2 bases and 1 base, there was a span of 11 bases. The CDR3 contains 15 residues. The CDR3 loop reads CASSQKTGSNTEAFF. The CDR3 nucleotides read TGTGCCAGCAGCCAAAAGACAGGTTCGAACACTGAAGCTTTCTTT.

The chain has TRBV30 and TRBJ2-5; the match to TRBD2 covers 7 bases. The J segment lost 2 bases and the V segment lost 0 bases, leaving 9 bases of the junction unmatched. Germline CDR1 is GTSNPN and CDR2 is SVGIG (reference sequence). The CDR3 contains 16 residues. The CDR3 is CAWSVLGGGEQETQYF. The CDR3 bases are TGTGCCTGGAGTGTACTTGGCGGGGGAGAACAAGAGACCCAGTACTTC.